This TCR beta chain came from a study of T cells in Graves' hyperthyroidism and ophthalmopathy. Germline V gives CDR1 MRHNA, CDR2 SNTAGT. The J segment lost 6 bases and the V segment lost 4 bases, leaving 2 bases of the junction unmatched. The CDR3 is made up of 15 amino acids. This clonotype has at least ten counts. The antigen remains undetermined. RNA transcripts provided the source from which TCR beta CDR3 regions were amplified. A first-round RT-PCR of the TCR CDR3 used the HTBI primer set. TCRdb re-analysed the multiplex PCR reads in MiXCR, keeping a single row per CDR3 protein. The repertoire has around 240,000 distinct CDR3 sequences, less than 20% of them found once; the top ten carry around 26%. Out of over 9 ml of fresh peripheral blood came the PBMCs. Notes on the study in general: Most thyroid clonotypes with frequency above 0.001 were detected in blood.

V and J are TRBV6-4 and TRBJ2-2; 13 bases are a match to TRBD2. The sequenced sample was blood. The receptor was derived from a woman aged 18-29 years with Graves' ophthalmopathy. The CDR3 loop is CASSGTSGSSGELFF. The CDR3, as DNA: TGTGCCAGCAGTGGGACTAGCGGGAGCTCCGGGGAGCTGTTTTTT.